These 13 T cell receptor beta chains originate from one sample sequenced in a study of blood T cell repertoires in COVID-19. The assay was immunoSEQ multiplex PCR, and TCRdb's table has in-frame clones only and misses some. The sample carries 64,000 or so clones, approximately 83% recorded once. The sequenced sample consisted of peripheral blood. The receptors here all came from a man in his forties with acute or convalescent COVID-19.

CDR3: CASNLLGLEGETQYF. DNA for the CDR3: TGTGCCAGCAATCTCTTGGGACTAGAGGGGGAGACCCAGTACTTC. The gene calls are TRBV6-5 and TRBJ2-5, with 8 bases lining up with TRBD2. V trimming: 7 bases; J trimming: 5 bases; junction bases outside the gene matches: 12. The V gene's germline CDR1 is MNHEY and CDR2 SVGAGI. The CDR3 runs 15 residues.

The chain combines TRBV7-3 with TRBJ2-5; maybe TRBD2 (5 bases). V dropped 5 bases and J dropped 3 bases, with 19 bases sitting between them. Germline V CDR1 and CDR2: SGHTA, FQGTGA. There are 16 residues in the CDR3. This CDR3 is CASSRGSPRPEETQYF. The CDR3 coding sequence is TGTGCCAGCAGCCGCGGGTCCCCAAGGCCTGAAGAGACCCAGTACTTC.

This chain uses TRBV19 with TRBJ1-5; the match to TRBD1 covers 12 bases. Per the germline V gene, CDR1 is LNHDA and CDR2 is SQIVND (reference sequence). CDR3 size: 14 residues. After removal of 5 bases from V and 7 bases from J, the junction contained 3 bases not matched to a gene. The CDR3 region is CASSGTGGLQPQHF. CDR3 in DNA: TGTGCCAGTAGTGGGACAGGGGGCTTGCAGCCCCAGCATTTT.

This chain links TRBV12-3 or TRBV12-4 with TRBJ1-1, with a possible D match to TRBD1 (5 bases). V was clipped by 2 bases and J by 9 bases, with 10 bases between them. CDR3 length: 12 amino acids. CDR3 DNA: TGTGCCAGCAGTTTACCGAGACAGCAAGCTTTCTTT. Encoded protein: CASSLPRQQAFF.

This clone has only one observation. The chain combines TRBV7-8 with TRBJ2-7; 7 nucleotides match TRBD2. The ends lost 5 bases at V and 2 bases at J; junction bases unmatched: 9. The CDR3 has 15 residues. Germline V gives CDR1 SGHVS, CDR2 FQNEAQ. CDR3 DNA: TGTGCCAGCAGCCCTGGTCCCCTAGCGGCCTACGAGCAGTACTTC. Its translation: CASSPGPLAAYEQYF.

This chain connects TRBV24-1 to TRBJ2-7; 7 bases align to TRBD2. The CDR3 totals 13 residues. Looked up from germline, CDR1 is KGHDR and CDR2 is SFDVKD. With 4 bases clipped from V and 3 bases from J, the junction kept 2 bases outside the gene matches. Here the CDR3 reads CATSEGGDYEQYF. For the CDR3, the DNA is TGTGCCACCAGTGAGGGAGGGGACTACGAGCAGTACTTC.

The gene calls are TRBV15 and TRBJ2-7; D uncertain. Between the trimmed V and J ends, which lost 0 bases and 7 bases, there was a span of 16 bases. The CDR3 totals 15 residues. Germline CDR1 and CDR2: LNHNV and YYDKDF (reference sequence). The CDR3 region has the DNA TGTGCCACCAGCAGAGATCAAGGCCCGCTGGAGGAGCAGTACTTC. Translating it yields CATSRDQGPLEEQYF.

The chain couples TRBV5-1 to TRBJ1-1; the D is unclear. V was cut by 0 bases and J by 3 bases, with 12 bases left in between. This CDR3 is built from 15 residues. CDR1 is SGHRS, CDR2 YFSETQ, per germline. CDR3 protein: CASSLGRPWDTEAFF. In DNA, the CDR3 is TGCGCCAGCAGCTTGGGCAGGCCCTGGGACACTGAAGCTTTCTTT.

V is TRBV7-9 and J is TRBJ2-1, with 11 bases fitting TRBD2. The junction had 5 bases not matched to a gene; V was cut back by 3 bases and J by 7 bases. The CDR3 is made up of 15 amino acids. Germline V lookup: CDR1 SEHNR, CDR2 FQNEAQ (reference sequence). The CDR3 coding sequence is TGTGCCAGCAGCTTCGTAGCGGGGGGGCGAAATGAGCAGTTCTTC. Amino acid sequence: CASSFVAGGRNEQFF.

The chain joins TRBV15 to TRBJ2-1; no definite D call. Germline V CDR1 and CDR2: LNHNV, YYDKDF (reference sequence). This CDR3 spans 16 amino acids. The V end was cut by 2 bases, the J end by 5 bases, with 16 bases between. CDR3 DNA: TGTGCCACCAGCAGATCCCGGGTTCCACTGAACAATGAGCAGTTCTTC. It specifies CATSRSRVPLNNEQFF. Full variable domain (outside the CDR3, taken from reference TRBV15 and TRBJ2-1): DAMVIQNPRYQVTQFGKPVTLSCSQTLNHNVMYWYQQKSSQAPKLLFHYYDKDFNNEADTPDNFQSRRPNTSFCFLDIRSPGLGDTAMYLCATSRSRVPLNNEQFFGPGTRLTVL.

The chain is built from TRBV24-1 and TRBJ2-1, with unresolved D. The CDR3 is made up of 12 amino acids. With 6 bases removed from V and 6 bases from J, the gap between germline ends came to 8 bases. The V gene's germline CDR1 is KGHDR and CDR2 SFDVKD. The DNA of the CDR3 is TGTGCCACCAGTCGCGTATCCAATGAGCAGTTCTTC. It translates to CATSRVSNEQFF.

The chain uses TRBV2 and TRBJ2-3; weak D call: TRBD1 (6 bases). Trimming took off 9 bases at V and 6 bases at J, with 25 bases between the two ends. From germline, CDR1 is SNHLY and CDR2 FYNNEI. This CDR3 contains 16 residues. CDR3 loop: CASKLNYRALRDTQYF. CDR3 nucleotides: TGTGCCAGTAAGCTAAACTACAGGGCCCTCAGGGATACGCAGTATTTT. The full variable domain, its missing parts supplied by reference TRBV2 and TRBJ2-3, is EPEVTQTPSHQVTQMGQEVILRCVPISNHLYFYWYRQILGQKVEFLVSFYNNEISEKSEIFDDQFSVERPDGSNFTLKIRSTKLEDSAMYFCASKLNYRALRDTQYFGPGTRLTVL.

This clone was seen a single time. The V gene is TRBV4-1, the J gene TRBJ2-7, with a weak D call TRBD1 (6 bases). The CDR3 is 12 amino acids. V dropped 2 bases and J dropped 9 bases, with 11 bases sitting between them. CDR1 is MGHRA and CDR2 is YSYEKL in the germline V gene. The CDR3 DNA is TGCGCCAGCAGCCAAACGGACAGTTCGCAGTACTTC. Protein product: CASSQTDSSQYF.